The clone carrying this T cell receptor (beta chain) was counted at least ten times. Its target is unknown. This record comes from a study of identical twins. TCRdb called the 5' RACE reads again in MiXCR, with one record for every CDR3 protein. There are about 700,000 distinct CDR3 sequences in the sample; approximately 9% occur only once, and around 0.98% lies in the top ten. General study points: Within monozygotic twins, out-of-frame TCR alpha sharing was underestimated by the models. Twins showed weaker excess sharing in their beta out-of-frame sequences.

The CDR3 sequence is 15 residues long. Per the germline V gene, CDR1 is SEHNR and CDR2 is FQNEAQ (reference sequence). V dropped 0 bases and J dropped 0 bases, with 7 bases sitting between them. The same data also contributed to another study, on yellow fever vaccine responses in identical twins.

The rearrangement uses TRBV7-9 and TRBJ2-3; D remains unclear. The clonotype comes from a woman aged 18-29 years in good health. Sequences were obtained from PBMCs. CDR3 sequence reads: CASSLAGQSTDTQYF. DNA of the CDR3: TGTGCCAGCAGCTTAGCCGGTCAGAGCACAGATACGCAGTATTTT.